These T cell receptor beta chains were read from a single sample in a study of beta chain features in type 1 diabetes. The table came from immunoSEQ multiplex PCR; TCRdb's copy has only in-frame clones and leaves some out. The sample includes around 40,000 clones, approximately 70% of them seen just once. Sequenced sample: Tregs from blood. The receptors shown here come from a woman in her late teens or twenties with type 1 diabetes. The CDR3 runs from the conserved cysteine through the conserved F or W. Fields, in order: D gene, J gene, clone size, V gene, CDR3 protein, CDR3 DNA. A D gene is named only where the DNA matches it firmly. For some rows the clone size is stated as once, few or many, or as a class when expanded; others skip it.

NA TRBJ1-2 once TRBV6-5 CASSPTRGAGYGYTF TGTGCCAGCAGTCCGACTCGAGGGGCGGGATATGGCTACACCTTC
TRBD2 TRBJ2-5 NA TRBV30 CAWSEKGTRKETQYF TGTGCCTGGAGTGAAAAGGGGACTAGAAAAGAGACCCAGTACTTC
TRBD1 TRBJ2-7 NA TRBV29-1 CSVGTGDPIYEQYF TGCAGCGTTGGGACAGGGGATCCCATCTACGAGCAGTACTTC
NA TRBJ2-5 NA TRBV4-3 CASSQDLRRQETQYF TGCGCCAGCAGCCAAGATCTGCGGAGGCAAGAGACCCAGTACTTC
NA TRBJ1-2 NA TRBV13 CASSLRSGFNYGYTF TGTGCCAGCAGCTTACGGTCGGGATTCAACTATGGCTACACCTTC
NA TRBJ2-7 once TRBV28 CASSLTGGLYEQYF TGTGCCAGCAGTTTGACGGGTGGCCTCTACGAGCAGTACTTC
NA TRBJ1-1 medium-sized TRBV7-2 CASSLAQYWAFF TGTGCCAGCAGCTTAGCGCAGTATTGGGCTTTCTTT
TRBD2 TRBJ2-7 NA TRBV28 CASRPGGLAGAYEQYF TGTGCCAGCAGGCCGGGTGGGCTAGCGGGGGCCTACGAGCAGTACTTC
NA TRBJ2-5 NA TRBV7-9 CASSLAGRTGEETQYF TGTGCCAGCAGCTTAGCCGGGCGGACGGGGGAAGAGACCCAGTACTTC
TRBD2 TRBJ2-2 few TRBV18 CASSPLAGAYTGELFF TGTGCCAGCTCACCCCTAGCGGGAGCGTACACCGGGGAGCTGTTTTTT
TRBD1 TRBJ2-7 NA TRBV6-5 CASSYRGRSEQYF TGTGCCAGCAGTTACAGGGGGCGATCCGAGCAGTACTTC
NA TRBJ1-1 NA TRBV28 CASSPTTANTEAFF TGTGCCAGCAGTCCTACGACAGCGAACACTGAAGCTTTCTTT
TRBD1 TRBJ2-5 NA TRBV7-8 CASSFPLQGAGEQYF TGTGCCAGCAGCTTCCCACTACAGGGGGCAGGGGAGCAGTACTTC
TRBD2 TRBJ2-3 NA TRBV4-1 CASSQDLASGYTDTQYF TGCGCCAGCAGCCAAGATCTGGCTAGCGGGTACACAGATACGCAGTATTTT
NA TRBJ1-1 few TRBV10-3 CAISSNSNTEAFF TGTGCCATCAGCTCTAACTCGAACACTGAAGCTTTCTTT
TRBD2 TRBJ2-7 few TRBV28 CASSLGGSLAYEQYF TGTGCCAGCAGTTTGGGCGGGAGTCTGGCCTACGAGCAGTACTTC
TRBD1 TRBJ1-1 NA TRBV5-1 CASSWWTGKNTEAFF TGCGCCAGCAGCTGGTGGACAGGGAAGAACACTGAAGCTTTCTTT
NA TRBJ2-4 NA TRBV6-6 CASTDTVAKNIQYF TGTGCCAGCACCGATACAGTAGCCAAAAACATTCAGTACTTC
NA TRBJ2-5 few TRBV5-4 CASSLRQETQYF TGTGCCAGCAGCTTGCGCCAAGAGACCCAGTACTTC
TRBD1 TRBJ1-5 NA TRBV7-2 CASSLTRTGPQPQHF TGTGCCAGCAGCTTAACCCGGACAGGACCTCAGCCCCAGCATTTT
TRBD1 TRBJ1-2 NA TRBV4-3 CASSQARGKGGYTF TGCGCCAGCAGCCAAGCCAGGGGGAAAGGTGGCTACACCTTC
NA TRBJ2-2 few TRBV7-2 CASSIEAGLSNTGELFF TGTGCCAGCAGCATCGAAGCGGGCCTTTCGAACACCGGGGAGCTGTTTTTT
NA TRBJ2-3 few TRBV5-1 CASSLDAHSAMLGTDTQYF TGCGCCAGCAGCCTGGATGCTCACTCGGCTATGCTAGGCACAGATACGCAGTATTTT
NA TRBJ1-2 NA TRBV19 CASTRTPEGYGYTF TGTGCCAGTACCCGGACACCGGAGGGGTATGGCTACACCTTC
TRBD1 TRBJ2-2 once TRBV19 CASSIGLGRQGPDLNTGELFF TGTGCCAGTAGTATAGGTCTGGGGAGACAGGGGCCCGATCTAAACACCGGGGAGCTGTTTTTT
NA TRBJ1-4 few TRBV19 CASSSGFREKLFF TGTGCCAGTAGCTCGGGTTTCCGAGAAAAACTGTTTTTT
NA TRBJ2-7 NA TRBV5-1 CASSLGRTASYEQYF TGCGCCAGCAGCTTGGGGAGGACCGCCTCCTACGAGCAGTACTTC
NA TRBJ2-2 NA TRBV5-6 CASRNRPVGTGELFF TGTGCCAGCAGGAACAGGCCTGTGGGGACCGGGGAGCTGTTTTTT
NA TRBJ2-2 NA TRBV19 CASTPRQYTGELFF TGTGCCAGTACCCCCAGACAGTACACCGGGGAGCTGTTTTTT
NA TRBJ2-1 NA TRBV7-7 CASSLEGQKYNEQFF TGTGCTAGCAGCTTAGAAGGACAAAAATACAATGAGCAGTTCTTC
TRBD2 TRBJ2-1 NA TRBV15 CATRTGTSIVEQFF TGTGCCACCAGAACCGGGACTAGTATAGTTGAGCAGTTCTTC
TRBD1 TRBJ1-2 NA TRBV28 CASIPGQGGGYTF TGTGCCAGCATCCCGGGACAGGGAGGTGGCTACACCTTC
NA TRBJ2-1 once TRBV6-6 CASSQNPSRLREQFF TGTGCCAGCAGTCAAAACCCTAGCCGTTTGCGCGAGCAGTTCTTC
NA TRBJ2-3 NA TRBV7-2 CASSRKWLSTSTDTQYF TGTGCCAGCAGCCGCAAGTGGTTGAGCACTAGCACAGATACGCAGTATTTT
TRBD2 TRBJ2-1 NA TRBV7-2 CASSKGLAGNEQFF TGTGCCAGCAGCAAGGGACTAGCCGGCAATGAGCAGTTCTTC
TRBD2 TRBJ2-5 NA TRBV2 CASSGSPGLAGIQETQYF TGTGCCAGCAGTGGCTCGCCGGGACTAGCGGGAATCCAAGAGACCCAGTACTTC
NA TRBJ1-5 NA TRBV6-1 CASSAGQGSNQPQHF TGTGCCAGCAGTGCCGGGCAGGGCAGCAATCAGCCCCAGCATTTT
NA TRBJ1-1 NA TRBV7-8 CASSLAVVAVNTEAFF TGTGCCAGCAGCTTAGCCGTCGTTGCGGTGAACACTGAAGCTTTCTTT
TRBD2 TRBJ2-3 NA TRBV27 CASSLSPIAGAADTQYF TGTGCCAGCAGTTTATCCCCGATAGCGGGAGCGGCGGATACGCAGTATTTT
TRBD1 TRBJ2-1 NA TRBV27 CASSPGQLTYNEQFF TGTGCCAGCAGTCCGGGACAGCTTACATACAATGAGCAGTTCTTC
TRBD1 TRBJ2-5 few TRBV6-1 CASSGQTGWETQYF TGTGCCAGCAGTGGCCAGACAGGGTGGGAGACCCAGTACTTC
NA TRBJ1-2 once TRBV7-9 CASSSLAGQGDGYTF TGTGCCAGCAGCTCACTGGCGGGGCAGGGCGATGGCTACACCTTC
NA TRBJ1-1 NA TRBV7-9 CASSSQGGGTEAFF TGTGCCAGCAGCTCACAGGGCGGGGGCACTGAAGCTTTCTTT